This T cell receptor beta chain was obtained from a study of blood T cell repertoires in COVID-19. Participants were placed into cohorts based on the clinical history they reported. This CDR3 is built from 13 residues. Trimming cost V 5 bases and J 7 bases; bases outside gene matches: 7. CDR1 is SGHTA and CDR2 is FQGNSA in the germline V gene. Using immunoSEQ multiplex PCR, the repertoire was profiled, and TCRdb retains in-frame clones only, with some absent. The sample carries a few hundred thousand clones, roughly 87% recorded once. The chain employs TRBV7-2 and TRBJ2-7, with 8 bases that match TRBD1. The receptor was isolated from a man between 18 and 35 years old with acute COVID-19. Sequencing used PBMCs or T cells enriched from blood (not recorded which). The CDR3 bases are TGTGCCAGCAGCCGGACAGGGTTCGATGAGCAGTACTTC. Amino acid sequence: CASSRTGFDEQYF.